This T cell receptor (beta chain) was captured by sequencing in a study of cytomegalovirus exposure and HLA in healthy donors. The PCR had 60 Vbeta and 13 Jbeta primers. Here immunoSEQ multiplex PCR was the method, and the copy in TCRdb shows in-frame clones only, minus some. The table has 100,000 to 120,000 clones, around 77% seen once. The CDR3 has 17 amino acids. Germline assignment: CDR1 SGHTA and CDR2 FQGTGA. J gave up 3 bases and V 5 bases, and 10 bases lay outside the gene matches. This clonotype originated in a woman aged 30 to 39 in good health and CMV-seropositive. The sequenced sample was PBMCs. The chain employs TRBV7-3 and TRBJ2-3; TRBD2 matches 11 bases. The CDR3: CASSAKPGLAVTDTQYF. The CDR3 DNA reads TGTGCCAGCAGCGCAAAACCGGGACTAGCGGTGACAGATACGCAGTATTTT.